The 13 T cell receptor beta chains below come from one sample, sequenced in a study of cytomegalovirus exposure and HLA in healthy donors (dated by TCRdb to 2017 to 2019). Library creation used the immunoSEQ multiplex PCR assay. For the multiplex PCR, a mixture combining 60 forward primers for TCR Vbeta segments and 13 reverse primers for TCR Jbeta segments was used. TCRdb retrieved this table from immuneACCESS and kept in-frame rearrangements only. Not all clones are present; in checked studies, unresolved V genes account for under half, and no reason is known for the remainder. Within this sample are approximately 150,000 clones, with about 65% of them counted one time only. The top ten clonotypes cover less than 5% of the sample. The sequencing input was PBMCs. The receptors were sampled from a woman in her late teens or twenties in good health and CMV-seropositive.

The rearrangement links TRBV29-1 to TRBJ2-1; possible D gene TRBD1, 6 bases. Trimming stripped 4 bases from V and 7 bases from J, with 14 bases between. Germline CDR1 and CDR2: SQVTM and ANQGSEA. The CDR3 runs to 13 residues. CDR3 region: CSVVRAGANEQFF. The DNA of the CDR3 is TGCAGCGTTGTACGGGCAGGGGCGAATGAGCAGTTCTTC.

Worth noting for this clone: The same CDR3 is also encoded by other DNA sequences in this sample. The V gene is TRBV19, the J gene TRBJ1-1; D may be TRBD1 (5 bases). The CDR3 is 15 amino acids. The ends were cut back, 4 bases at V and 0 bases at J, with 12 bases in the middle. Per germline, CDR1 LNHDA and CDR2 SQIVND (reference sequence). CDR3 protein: CASSRGPRVNTEAFF. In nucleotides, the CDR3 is TGTGCCAGTAGTAGGGGCCCCCGCGTGAACACTGAAGCTTTCTTT.

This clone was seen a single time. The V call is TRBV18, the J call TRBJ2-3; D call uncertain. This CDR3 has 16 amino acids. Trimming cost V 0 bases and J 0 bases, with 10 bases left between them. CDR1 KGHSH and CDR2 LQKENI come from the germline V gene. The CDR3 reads CASSPPKRSSTDTQYF. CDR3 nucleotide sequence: TGTGCCAGCTCACCACCTAAGCGAAGTAGCACAGATACGCAGTATTTT.

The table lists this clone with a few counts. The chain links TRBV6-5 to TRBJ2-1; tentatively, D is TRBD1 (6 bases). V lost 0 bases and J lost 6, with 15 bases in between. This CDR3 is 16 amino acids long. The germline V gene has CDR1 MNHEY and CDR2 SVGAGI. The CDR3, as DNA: TGTGCCAGCAGTTACTCCGGGACATGGGGTCTCAATGAGCAGTTCTTC. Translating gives CASSYSGTWGLNEQFF.

The CDR3 loop is CASSSQGAGQPQHF. The CDR3 DNA is TGTGCCAGCAGCTCACAGGGGGCGGGTCAGCCCCAGCATTTT. V and J are TRBV5-5 and TRBJ1-5; 9 bases map to TRBD1. The CDR3 contains 14 residues. The V segment lost 3 bases and the J segment 6 bases; nucleotides outside the gene matches: 4. Germline CDR1 reads SGHKS; CDR2 reads YYEKEE (reference sequence).

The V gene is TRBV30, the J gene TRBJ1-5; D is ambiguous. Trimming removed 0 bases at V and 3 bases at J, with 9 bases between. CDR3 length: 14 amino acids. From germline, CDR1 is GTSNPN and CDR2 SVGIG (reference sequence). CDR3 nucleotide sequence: TGTGCCTGGAGTGTACTATCGGTCAATCAGCCCCAGCATTTT. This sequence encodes CAWSVLSVNQPQHF.

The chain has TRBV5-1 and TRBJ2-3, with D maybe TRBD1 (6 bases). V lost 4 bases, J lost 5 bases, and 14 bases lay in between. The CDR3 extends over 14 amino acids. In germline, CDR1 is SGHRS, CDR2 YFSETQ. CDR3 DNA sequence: TGCGCCAGCAGCCGGGACATCGGAAGAGATACGCAGTATTTT. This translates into CASSRDIGRDTQYF.

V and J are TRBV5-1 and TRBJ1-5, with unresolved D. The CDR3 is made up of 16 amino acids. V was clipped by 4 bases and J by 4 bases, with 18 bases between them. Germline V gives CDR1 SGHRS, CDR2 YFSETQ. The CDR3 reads CASSPGEWSRNQPQHF. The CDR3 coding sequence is TGCGCCAGCAGCCCGGGAGAGTGGAGTAGAAATCAGCCCCAGCATTTT.

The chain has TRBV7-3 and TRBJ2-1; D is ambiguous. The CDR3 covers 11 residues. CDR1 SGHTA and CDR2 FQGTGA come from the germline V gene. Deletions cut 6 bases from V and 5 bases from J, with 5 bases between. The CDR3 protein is CASSFNNEQFF. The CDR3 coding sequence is TGTGCCAGCAGTTTTAACAATGAGCAGTTCTTC. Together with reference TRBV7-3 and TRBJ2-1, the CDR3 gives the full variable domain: GAGVSQTPSNKVTEKGKYVELRCDPISGHTALYWYRQSLGQGPEFLIYFQGTGAADDSGLPNDRFFAVRPEGSVSTLKIQRTERGDSAVYLCASSFNNEQFFGPGTRLTVL.

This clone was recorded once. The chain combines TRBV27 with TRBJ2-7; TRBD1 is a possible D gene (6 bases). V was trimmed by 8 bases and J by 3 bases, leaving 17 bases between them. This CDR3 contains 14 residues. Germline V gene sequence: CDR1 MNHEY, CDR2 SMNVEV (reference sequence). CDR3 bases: TGTGCCAGCCATGAGAGGGGACACAACTACGAGCAGTACTTC. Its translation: CASHERGHNYEQYF.

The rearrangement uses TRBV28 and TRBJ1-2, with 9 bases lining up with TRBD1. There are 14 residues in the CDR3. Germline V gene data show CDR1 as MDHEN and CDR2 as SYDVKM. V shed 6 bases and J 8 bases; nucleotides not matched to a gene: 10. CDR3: CASRPTGGQRGYTF. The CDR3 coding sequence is TGTGCCAGCAGACCGACAGGGGGGCAGAGGGGCTACACCTTC.

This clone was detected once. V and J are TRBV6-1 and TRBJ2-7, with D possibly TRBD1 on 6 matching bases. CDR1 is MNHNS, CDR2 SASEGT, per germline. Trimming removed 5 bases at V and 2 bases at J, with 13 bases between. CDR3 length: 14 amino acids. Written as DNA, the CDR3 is TGTGCCAGCAGTCTCCAGACAGGAGCCTACGAGCAGTACTTC. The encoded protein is CASSLQTGAYEQYF.

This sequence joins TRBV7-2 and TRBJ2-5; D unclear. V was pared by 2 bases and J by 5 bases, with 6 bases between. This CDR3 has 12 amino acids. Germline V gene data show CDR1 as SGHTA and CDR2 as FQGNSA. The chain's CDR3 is CASSLMRETQYF. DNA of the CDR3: TGTGCCAGCAGCTTAATGCGGGAGACCCAGTACTTC.